This T cell receptor beta chain stems from a study of cytomegalovirus exposure and HLA in healthy donors. In this sample, this clone turned up once. 60 Vbeta and 13 Jbeta primers were used in PCR. Some clones are missing from TCRdb's copy, which holds only in-frame ones; the method was immunoSEQ multiplex PCR. The sample lists approximately 77,000 clones; under 80% were seen once. V was pared by 8 bases and J by 4 bases, with 14 bases between. This CDR3 comprises 13 residues. CDR1 is MDHEN and CDR2 is SYDVKM in the germline V gene. The V call is TRBV28, the J call TRBJ2-5, with unresolved D. The receptor comes from a man between 60 and 75 years old in good health and CMV-seropositive. Sample: PBMCs. For the CDR3, the DNA is TGTGCCAGCGTTCCCCCGAACGGAGAGACCCAGTACTTC. Amino acids: CASVPPNGETQYF.